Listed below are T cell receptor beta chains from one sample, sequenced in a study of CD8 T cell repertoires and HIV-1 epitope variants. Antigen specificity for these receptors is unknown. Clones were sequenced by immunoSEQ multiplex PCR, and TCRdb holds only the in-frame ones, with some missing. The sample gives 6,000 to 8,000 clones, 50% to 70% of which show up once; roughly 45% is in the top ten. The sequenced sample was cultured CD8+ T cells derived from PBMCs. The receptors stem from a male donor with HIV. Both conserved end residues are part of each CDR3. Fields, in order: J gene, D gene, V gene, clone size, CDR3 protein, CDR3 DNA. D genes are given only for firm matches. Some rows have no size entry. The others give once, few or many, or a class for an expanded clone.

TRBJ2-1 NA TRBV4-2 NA CASSQLTNYNEQFF TGTGCCAGCAGCCAGCTAACTAATTACAATGAGCAGTTCTTC
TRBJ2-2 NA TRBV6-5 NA CASSYGRGGTGELFF TGTGCCAGCAGTTACGGTAGGGGGGGAACCGGGGAGCTGTTTTTT
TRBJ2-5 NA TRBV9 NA CASSVRQNQETQYF TGTGCCAGCAGCGTAAGACAGAACCAAGAGACCCAGTACTTC
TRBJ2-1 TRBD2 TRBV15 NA CATSRGEIQRDLSYNEQFF TGTGCCACCAGCAGAGGGGAGATCCAGCGGGACCTTTCCTACAATGAGCAGTTCTTC
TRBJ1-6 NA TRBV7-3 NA CASSLYPAGNNSPLHF TGTGCCAGCAGCTTATATCCGGCGGGGAATAATTCACCCCTCCACTTT
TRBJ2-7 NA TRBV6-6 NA CASSREGLAYEQYF TGTGCCAGCAGCCGTGAGGGCCTTGCCTACGAGCAGTACTTC
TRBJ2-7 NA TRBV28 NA CASRPEGGRHEQYF TGTGCCAGCAGACCCGAGGGGGGTCGGCACGAGCAGTACTTC
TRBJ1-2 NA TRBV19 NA CASSPRRGKDLYGYTF TGTGCCAGTAGCCCGCGGAGGGGGAAAGATTTGTATGGCTACACCTTC
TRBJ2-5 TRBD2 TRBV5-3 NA CARSFPRLATKIQETQYF TGTGCCAGAAGCTTCCCGCGACTAGCGACGAAGATACAAGAGACCCAGTACTTC
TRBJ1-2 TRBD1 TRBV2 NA CASSEISGGYGYTF TGTGCCAGCAGTGAAATCTCAGGGGGCTATGGCTACACCTTC
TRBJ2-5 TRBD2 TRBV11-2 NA CASSLDPLGLAENKETQYF TGTGCCAGCAGCTTAGACCCCCTAGGGCTAGCGGAGAATAAAGAGACCCAGTACTTC
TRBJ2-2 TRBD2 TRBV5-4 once CASSWDASGGELFF TGTGCCAGCAGCTGGGATGCTAGCGGCGGGGAGCTGTTTTTT
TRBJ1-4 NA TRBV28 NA CASSLPGQTDEKLFF TGTGCCAGCAGTTTGCCGGGCCAGACTGATGAAAAACTGTTTTTT
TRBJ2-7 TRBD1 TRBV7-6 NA CASSSDRGGFYEQYF TGTGCCAGCAGCTCGGACAGGGGAGGGTTCTACGAGCAGTACTTC
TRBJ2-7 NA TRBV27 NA CASSLLSTDYEQYF TGTGCCAGCAGTTTACTCTCGACCGACTACGAGCAGTACTTC
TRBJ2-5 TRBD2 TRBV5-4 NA CASSAVIGGNQETQYF TGTGCCAGCAGCGCGGTTATCGGGGGGAACCAAGAGACCCAGTACTTC
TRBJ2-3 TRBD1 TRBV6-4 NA CASSDGQGDTDTQYF TGTGCCAGCAGTGACGGACAGGGGGACACAGATACGCAGTATTTT
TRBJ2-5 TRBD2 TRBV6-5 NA CASTAGLITEETQYF TGTGCCAGCACCGCGGGACTAATAACGGAAGAGACCCAGTACTTC
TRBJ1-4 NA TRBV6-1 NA CASSEVWPATNEKLFF TGTGCCAGCAGTGAGGTCTGGCCGGCAACTAATGAAAAACTGTTTTTT